Included here is one T cell receptor beta chain sequence, with context. Peripheral blood was drawn, about 9.1 milliliters per donor. The data derive from a study of blood T cells in healthy people across ages. A second about 7 to 11 cycle PCR used barcoded and J-beta primers. Each cDNA molecule, via a template-switch adaptor with 12 random nucleotides, was tagged. TCRdb reanalysed the 5' RACE reads using MiXCR and keeps one entry per CDR3 protein. The table includes hundreds of thousands of distinct CDR3 sequences, roughly 44% detected once. The V gene's germline CDR1 is GTSNPN and CDR2 SVGIG (reference sequence). V lost 2 bases to trimming and J lost 8 bases, with 12 bases between them. CDR3 length equals 13 residues.

The sequence was obtained from a man aged 55 to 70 in good health. This sequence joins TRBV30 and TRBJ1-4; D remains unclear. The sequenced sample was blood. The CDR3 coding sequence is TGTGCCTGGAGTTTTATTTTAGGCGAAAAACTGTTTTTT. Translating gives CAWSFILGEKLFF.